This T cell receptor beta chain was captured in a study of identical twins. J was trimmed by 8 bases and V by 3 bases; bases with no gene match: 10. CDR1 and CDR2 (germline): DFQATT, SNEGSKA (reference sequence). This CDR3 has 14 amino acids. Template switching added a universal primer site, and cDNA bore unique molecular identifiers. TCRdb passed the 5' RACE reads through MiXCR, listing each CDR3 protein once. The repertoire holds around 340,000 distinct CDR3 sequences, with approximately 8.7% as singletons. Findings and caveats of the study: Zero-insertion analyses could be partly confounded by invariant MAIT and iNKT cells. Weaker excess twin sharing was seen among beta out-of-frame sequences.

This clonotype was seen more than once but under ten times. Its antigen is unidentified. The chain uses TRBV20-1 and TRBJ2-1; 7 bases match TRBD2. The source material was naive T cells sorted from blood. The receptor was derived from a woman between 45 and 65 years old in good health. CDR3 in DNA: TGCAGTGCTAGGACCAGCGGGGCCCGGGATGAGCAGTTCTTC. This encodes CSARTSGARDEQFF.